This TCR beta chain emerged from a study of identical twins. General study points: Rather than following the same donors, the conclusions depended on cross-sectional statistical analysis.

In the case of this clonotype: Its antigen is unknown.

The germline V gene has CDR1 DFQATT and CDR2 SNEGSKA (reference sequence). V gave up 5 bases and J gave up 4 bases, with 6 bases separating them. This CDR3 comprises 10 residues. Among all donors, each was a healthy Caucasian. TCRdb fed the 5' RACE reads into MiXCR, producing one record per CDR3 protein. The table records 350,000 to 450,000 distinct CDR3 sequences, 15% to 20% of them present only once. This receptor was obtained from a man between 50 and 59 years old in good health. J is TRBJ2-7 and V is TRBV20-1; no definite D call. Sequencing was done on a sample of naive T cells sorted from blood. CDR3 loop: CSAYLYEQYF. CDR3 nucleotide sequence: TGCAGTGCTTACCTTTACGAGCAGTACTTC.